The rows below give T cell receptor beta chains drawn from one sample of a study of blood T cell repertoires in COVID-19. Repertoires were generated with immunoSEQ multiplex PCR, while TCRdb's copy carries only in-frame clones and drops some. The repertoire holds about 100,000 clones, roughly 80% seen once, with 2.5% to 3.5% in the top ten. Sequences were obtained from peripheral blood. These receptors were obtained from a woman at least 80 years old with active or convalescent COVID-19. Both conserved end residues are part of each CDR3. The D gene is left open where the match is weak.

V gene	J gene	D gene	CDR3 length	CDR3 protein
TRBV7-8	TRBJ2-5	TRBD2	19	CASSLGLLLIGREQETQYF
TRBV28	TRBJ1-6	TRBD1	19	CASSPSGQGGFLYNSPLHF
TRBV6-1	TRBJ2-3	TRBD2	15	CASSDPVGGGPTQYF
TRBV3-1/TRBV3-2	TRBJ1-3	TRBD1	13	CASRPGQMHTIYF
TRBV19	TRBJ2-6	.	15	CASSIGGTGANVLTF
TRBV6-2/TRBV6-3	TRBJ1-1	TRBD1	15	CASSSGTGKVTEAFF
TRBV9	TRBJ1-1	.	14	CASTLLAGPTEAFF
TRBV6-1	TRBJ1-2	.	11	CASSELDGYTF
TRBV7-8	TRBJ2-4	.	14	CASSLGVGLNIQYF
TRBV7-9	TRBJ2-4	.	15	CASSGPIGRADIQYF
TRBV4-1	TRBJ1-5	.	16	CASSQATGSSNQPQHF
TRBV5-4	TRBJ2-3	.	15	CASSLPGASTDTQYF
TRBV6-6	TRBJ2-2	.	17	CASNRVLSGANTGELFF
TRBV5-1	TRBJ2-3	TRBD2	15	CASSLGEGSTDTQYF
TRBV3-1/TRBV3-2	TRBJ1-3	TRBD1	13	CASSDRAGNTIYF
TRBV18	TRBJ2-1	.	17	CASSPPKGEGSYNEQFF
TRBV7-7	TRBJ2-5	.	13	CASSSQYQETQYF
TRBV2	TRBJ1-1	.	16	CASSPTHLQGSTEAFF
TRBV5-8	TRBJ1-3	TRBD1	15	CASSPEDRPGNTIYF
TRBV7-8	TRBJ1-2	.	14	CASSPLTESYGYTF
TRBV5-1	TRBJ2-1	TRBD2	16	CASSLDLAGGYNEQFF
TRBV6-2/TRBV6-3	TRBJ2-3	.	14	CASSASPLALTQYF
TRBV7-2	TRBJ2-7	TRBD2	14	CASSLAGTNYEQYF
TRBV5-1	TRBJ1-2	.	13	CASSYDSIGGYTF
TRBV7-9	TRBJ1-1	.	18	CASSLQGHKTQVNTEAFF
TRBV11-1	TRBJ2-7	.	13	CASSLAYLDEQYF
TRBV6-5	TRBJ1-2	.	12	CASSRGGDGYTF
TRBV30	TRBJ2-2	TRBD1	14	CAWGTGLNTGELFF
TRBV5-6	TRBJ1-4	TRBD1	16	CASTKDRGGTNEKLFF
TRBV5-1	TRBJ2-7	TRBD1	14	CASSTETGAYEQYF
TRBV24-1	TRBJ2-5	.	14	CATRGQGGEETQYF
TRBV5-1	TRBJ1-4	.	15	CASSVNMATNEKLFF
TRBV6-5	TRBJ2-7	.	12	CASRAGYEEQYF
TRBV20-1	TRBJ2-1	.	11	CSTKTVAEQFF
TRBV5-1	TRBJ1-5	.	15	CASSSDGGDNQPQHF
TRBV5-4	TRBJ1-2	.	17	CASSTIGWQGDSYGYTF
TRBV9	TRBJ1-6	.	14	CASTRLPDNSPLHF
TRBV27	TRBJ1-5	.	16	CASSTRHARVGQPQHF
TRBV11-2	TRBJ2-1	TRBD1	16	CASSPTGTGINNEQFF
TRBV11-2	TRBJ1-1	TRBD1	13	CASSLWEQGEAFF